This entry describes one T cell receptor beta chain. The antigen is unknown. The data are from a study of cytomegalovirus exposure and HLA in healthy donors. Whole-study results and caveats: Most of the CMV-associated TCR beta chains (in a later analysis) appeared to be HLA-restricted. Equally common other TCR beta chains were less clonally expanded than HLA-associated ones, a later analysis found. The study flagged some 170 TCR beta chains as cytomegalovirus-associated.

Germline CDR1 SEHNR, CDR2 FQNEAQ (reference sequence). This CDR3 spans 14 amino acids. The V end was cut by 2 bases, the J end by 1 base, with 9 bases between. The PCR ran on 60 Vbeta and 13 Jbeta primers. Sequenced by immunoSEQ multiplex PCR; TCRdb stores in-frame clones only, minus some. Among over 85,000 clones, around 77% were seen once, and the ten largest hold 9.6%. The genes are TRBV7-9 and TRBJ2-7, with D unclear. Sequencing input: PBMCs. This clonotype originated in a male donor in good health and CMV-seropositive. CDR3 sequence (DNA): TGTGCCAGCAGCTTACACAGCCTATCCTACGAGCAGTACTTC. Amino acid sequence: CASSLHSLSYEQYF.